Below are 14 T cell receptor beta chains sequenced from a single sample in a study of shared clonotypes between healthy human individuals. Selected positively for CCR7 and CD45RO-negative, naive CD8 cells excluded terminally differentiated effector memory CD45RA+ cells. Profiling relied on immunoSEQ multiplex PCR, and the TCRdb table lists in-frame clones only, not all of them. The sample consists of a few million clones, around 93% of them appearing once. The specimen sequenced was naive CD8+ T cells from PBMCs. These receptors all come from a man younger than 35 in good health. Some clones in this sample may be carry-over from other donors' samples.

The J gene is TRBJ1-1, the V gene TRBV25-1; unclear D gene. CDR1 MGHDK and CDR2 SYGVNS come from the germline V gene. V lost 5 bases and J 1 base, leaving 5 bases between the germline ends. CDR3 length equals 12 residues. The CDR3 DNA is TGTGCCAGCAGTCTTGGGAACACTGAAGCTTTCTTT. It codes for CASSLGNTEAFF. The complete variable domain, with remaining parts taken from reference TRBV25-1 and TRBJ1-1, reads EADIYQTPRYLVIGTGKKITLECSQTMGHDKMYWYQQDPGMELHLIHYSYGVNSTEKGDLSSESTVSRIRTEHFPLTLESARPSHTSQYLCASSLGNTEAFFGQGTRLTVV.

The gene calls are TRBV7-9 and TRBJ2-4; D perhaps matches TRBD1 (6 bases). The CDR3 loop spans 16 amino acids. V lost 4 bases, J lost 0 bases, and 13 bases lay in between. The germline V gene encodes CDR1 SEHNR and CDR2 FQNEAQ (reference sequence). The CDR3 DNA reads as TGTGCCAGCAGCTCGAAAGGGGGAGTAGCCAAAAACATTCAGTACTTC. This translates into CASSSKGGVAKNIQYF.

The genes are TRBV7-9 and TRBJ1-3; D is ambiguous. Looked up from germline, CDR1 is SEHNR and CDR2 is FQNEAQ (reference sequence). The ends were cut back, 2 bases at V and 4 bases at J, with 18 bases in the middle. The CDR3 contains 17 residues. CDR3 in DNA: TGTGCCAGCAGCTTAACGGTCAAAGGTCGGACCGGAAACACCATATATTTT. Protein product: CASSLTVKGRTGNTIYF.

This clone showed up just a few times. This chain connects TRBV7-9 to TRBJ1-5; 7 positions match TRBD1. CDR1 and CDR2 (germline): SEHNR, FQNEAQ (reference sequence). CDR3 size: 14 residues. J gave up 5 bases and V 4 bases, and 5 bases lay outside the gene matches. CDR3 DNA sequence: TGTGCCAGCAGCTGGGGAGGGGGCGATCAGCCCCAGCATTTT. It encodes CASSWGGGDQPQHF.

The chain combines TRBV28 with TRBJ2-1; 13 nucleotides align to TRBD2. Germline V CDR1 and CDR2: MDHEN, SYDVKM. Trimming at V came to 4 bases and at J to 8 bases, leaving 8 bases not matched to a gene. The CDR3 covers 16 residues. The CDR3 protein is CASSSGLAGDPYEQFF. The CDR3 nucleotides are TGTGCCAGCAGTTCTGGACTAGCGGGAGATCCCTATGAGCAGTTCTTC.

The chain recombines TRBV18 with TRBJ2-5; no clear D. This CDR3 has 14 amino acids. V was shortened by 3 bases and J by 7 bases, with 15 bases between the two germline ends. CDR1 is KGHSH, CDR2 LQKENI, per germline. The CDR3 DNA reads as TGTGCCAGCTCACCCGAGTCACACACTTTGACCCAGTACTTC. It translates to CASSPESHTLTQYF.

CDR3 loop: CASSLLGSGRAGSYNEQFF. The CDR3 DNA sequence: TGTGCCAGCAGTTTATTGGGTAGCGGGAGGGCTGGGTCCTACAATGAGCAGTTCTTC. The chain carries TRBV27 and TRBJ2-1; 11 bases fit TRBD2. The ends lost 1 base at V and 1 base at J; junction bases unmatched: 9. The germline gives CDR1 MNHEY, CDR2 SMNVEV (reference sequence). The CDR3 is 19 amino acids.

The J gene is TRBJ1-1, the V gene TRBV13; D not resolved. The V end lost 5 bases, the J end lost 1 base, and 14 bases lay between the germline ends. CDR1 and CDR2 from the germline V gene are PRHDT and FYEKMQ (reference sequence). The CDR3 loop spans 15 amino acids. The CDR3 sequence: CASSRISYKNTEAFF. DNA for the CDR3: TGTGCCAGCAGCCGAATTTCATACAAGAACACTGAAGCTTTCTTT. The entire variable domain, with the rest obtained from reference TRBV13 and TRBJ1-1, is as follows: AAGVIQSPRHLIKEKRETATLKCYPIPRHDTVYWYQQGPGQDPQFLISFYEKMQSDKGSIPDRFSAQQFSDYHSELNMSSLELGDSALYFCASSRISYKNTEAFFGQGTRLTVV.

V is TRBV11-3 and J is TRBJ2-7; no definite D call. Trimming pared 3 bases from V and 3 bases from J, leaving 9 bases between. The CDR3 loop spans 13 amino acids. Looked up from germline, CDR1 is SGHNT and CDR2 is YENEEA. The CDR3 DNA reads TGTGCCAGCAGCTTCGGGCAGAGCTACGAGCAGTACTTC. As protein: CASSFGQSYEQYF.

The chain combines TRBV14 with TRBJ2-3; tentatively, D is TRBD2 (5 bases). Trimming took off 2 bases at V and 8 bases at J, with 8 bases between the two ends. Germline CDR1 SGHDN, CDR2 FVKESK. This CDR3 contains 12 residues. CDR3 DNA: TGTGCCAGCAGCCAAAGTGGGAGTACGCAGTATTTT. Translating it yields CASSQSGSTQYF. The full variable domain, its missing parts supplied by reference TRBV14 and TRBJ2-3, is EAGVTQFPSHSVIEKGQTVTLRCDPISGHDNLYWYRRVMGKEIKFLLHFVKESKQDESGMPNNRFLAERTGGTYSTLKVQPAELEDSGVYFCASSQSGSTQYFGPGTRLTVL.

The V and J genes are TRBV4-3 and TRBJ1-2, with D possibly TRBD1 on 5 matching bases. Trimming removed 2 bases from V and 4 bases from J, with 23 bases in between. The germline V gene encodes CDR1 LGHNA and CDR2 YSLEER. This CDR3 is 18 amino acids long. For the CDR3, the DNA is TGCGCCAGCAGCCAAAGCCCCCCGACAGCTCTTTCCGCCTATGGCTACACCTTC. As protein: CASSQSPPTALSAYGYTF.

The V gene is TRBV27, the J gene TRBJ2-5; D might be TRBD2 (7 bases). Germline CDR1 and CDR2: MNHEY and SMNVEV (reference sequence). CDR3 length: 13 amino acids. V lost 2 bases and J 6 bases, leaving 10 bases between the germline ends. CDR3 in DNA: TGTGCCAGCAGTTTAGAGGGGGGGAAGACCCAGTACTTC. Encoded protein: CASSLEGGKTQYF.

The gene calls are TRBV7-9 and TRBJ1-1, with unresolved D. Germline lookup yields CDR1 SEHNR and CDR2 FQNEAQ (reference sequence). Trimming stripped 6 bases from V and 5 bases from J, with 13 bases between. The CDR3 loop spans 13 amino acids. The CDR3 reads CASSYPEGTEAFF. CDR3 nucleotide sequence: TGTGCCAGCAGTTATCCCGAGGGAACTGAAGCTTTCTTT.

The chain carries TRBV6-1 and TRBJ1-4, with 10 positions matching TRBD1. Germline CDR1 reads MNHNS; CDR2 reads SASEGT. The CDR3 length is 15 residues. V shed 6 bases, J shed 11 bases, and the junction held 12 bases outside the gene matches. The chain's CDR3 is CASRDPGTGVRKLFF. The CDR3 DNA follows: TGTGCCAGCAGGGATCCCGGGACAGGGGTTCGGAAACTGTTTTTT.